This entry concerns a single T cell receptor (beta chain). This sample was taken from a study of blood T cell repertoires in COVID-19. CDR1 and CDR2 from the germline V gene are SGHDT and YYEEEE. This CDR3 region has 13 residues. J gave up 5 bases and V 8 bases, and 5 bases lay outside the gene matches. Only in-frame clones appear in the TCRdb table, and some are missing; sequencing was by immunoSEQ multiplex PCR. Here the sample spans 150,000 or so clones, 85% being singletons. Sequenced: peripheral blood. V gene TRBV5-6 combines with J gene TRBJ1-4, with 8 bases that match TRBD1. The sequence came from a human donor with acute or convalescent COVID-19. The donor label of this sample is uncertain. The CDR3 spells CARLTGGNEKLFF. The CDR3 DNA reads as TGTGCCAGACTTACAGGGGGAAATGAAAAACTGTTTTTT.